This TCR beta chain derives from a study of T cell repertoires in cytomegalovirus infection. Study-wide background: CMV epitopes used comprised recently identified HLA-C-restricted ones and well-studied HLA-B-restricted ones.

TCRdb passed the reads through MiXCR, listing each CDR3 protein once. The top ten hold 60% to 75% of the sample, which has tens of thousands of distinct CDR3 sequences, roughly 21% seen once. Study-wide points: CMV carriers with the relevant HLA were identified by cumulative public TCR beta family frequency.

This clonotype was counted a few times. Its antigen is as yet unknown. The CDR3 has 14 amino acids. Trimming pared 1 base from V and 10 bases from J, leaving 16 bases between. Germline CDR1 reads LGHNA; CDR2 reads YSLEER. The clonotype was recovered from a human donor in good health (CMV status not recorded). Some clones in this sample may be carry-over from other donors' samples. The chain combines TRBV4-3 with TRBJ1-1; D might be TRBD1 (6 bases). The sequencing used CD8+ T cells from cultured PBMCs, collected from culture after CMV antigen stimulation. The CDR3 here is CASSQVAATGRAFF. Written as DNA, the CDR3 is TGCGCCAGCAGCCAAGTCGCCGCAACAGGGAGAGCTTTCTTT.